Below, 15 T cell receptor beta chains from the same sample are listed, as sequenced in a study of blood T cell repertoires in COVID-19. Libraries were prepared by immunoSEQ multiplex PCR; TCRdb keeps only in-frame clonotypes and omits some of them. Of some 150,000 clones listed, around four fifths are singletons. The sample taken for sequencing was peripheral blood. The receptors shown here come from a woman between 35 and 50 years old with active or convalescent COVID-19.

V usage is TRBV6-5 and J usage is TRBJ1-2; 8 bases agree with TRBD1. After removal of 0 bases from V and 7 bases from J, the junction contained 7 bases not matched to a gene. CDR3 length: 15 amino acids. CDR1 and CDR2 from the germline V gene are MNHEY and SVGAGI. The CDR3 nucleotides read TGTGCCAGCAGTTACTCGATTCCCGACAGGGGTGGCTACACCTTC. It codes for CASSYSIPDRGGYTF.

This rearrangement joins TRBV30 to TRBJ1-2, with a weak D call TRBD1 (6 bases). V was shortened by 4 bases and J by 6 bases, with 18 bases between the two germline ends. CDR3 size: 14 residues. Per germline, CDR1 GTSNPN and CDR2 SVGIG (reference sequence). The CDR3 DNA follows: TGTGCCTGGACTCCTACCCGGGACAATGATGGCTACACCTTC. Translation: CAWTPTRDNDGYTF.

This rearrangement joins TRBV2 to TRBJ2-7; D remains ambiguous. V shed 7 bases and J shed 0 bases, with 16 bases lying between them. Germline loops: CDR1 SNHLY, CDR2 FYNNEI. This CDR3 has 15 residues. The CDR3 nucleotides are TGTGCCAGCAAGTCAGAAACTACCCGCTCCTACGAGCAGTACTTC. As protein: CASKSETTRSYEQYF. The whole variable domain, remainder taken from reference TRBV2 and TRBJ2-7, is EPEVTQTPSHQVTQMGQEVILRCVPISNHLYFYWYRQILGQKVEFLVSFYNNEISEKSEIFDDQFSVERPDGSNFTLKIRSTKLEDSAMYFCASKSETTRSYEQYFGPGTRLTVT.

This clone was found once. The rearrangement uses TRBV6-5 and TRBJ1-6, with 7 bases lining up with TRBD1. This CDR3 comprises 15 residues. V lost 4 bases, J lost 4 bases, and 4 bases stayed unmatched. Per germline, CDR1 MNHEY and CDR2 SVGAGI. CDR3 coding DNA: TGTGCCAGCAGTTTACAGGGGTTTTATAATTCACCCCTCCACTTT. This translates into CASSLQGFYNSPLHF.

The V and J genes are TRBV27 and TRBJ1-5; 9 positions match TRBD1. The trim removed 6 bases at V and 1 base at J, leaving 7 bases unmatched. Germline CDR1 MNHEY, CDR2 SMNVEV (reference sequence). This CDR3 comprises 16 residues. CDR3 DNA sequence: TGTGCCAGCAGACGACAGGGGGACGGGAGCAATCAGCCCCAGCATTTT. It translates to CASRRQGDGSNQPQHF.

The rearrangement uses TRBV5-1 and TRBJ2-1, with D perhaps TRBD1 (6 bases). Germline loops: CDR1 SGHRS, CDR2 YFSETQ. V was clipped by 1 base and J by 5 bases, with 10 bases between them. The CDR3 sequence is 14 residues long. The CDR3 spells CASSLSQGNNEQFF. The CDR3 nucleotides are TGCGCCAGCAGCTTGTCACAGGGAAACAATGAGCAGTTCTTC. Using reference TRBV5-1 and TRBJ2-1 for the parts outside the CDR3, the full variable domain is KAGVTQTPRYLIKTRGQQVTLSCSPISGHRSVSWYQQTPGQGLQFLFEYFSETQRNKGNFPGRFSGRQFSNSRSEMNVSTLELGDSALYLCASSLSQGNNEQFFGPGTRLTVL.

This clone was seen a single time. The rearrangement links TRBV6-5 to TRBJ1-6, with D possibly TRBD1 on 6 matching bases. Germline lookup yields CDR1 MNHEY and CDR2 SVGAGI. CDR3 size: 15 residues. Trimming took 7 bases from V and 2 from J, leaving 12 bases between them. CDR3 DNA: TGTGCCAGCACTCCTGGGGGCACCTATAATTCACCCCTCCACTTT. Translated: CASTPGGTYNSPLHF.

The table lists this clone with a count of one. V is TRBV20-1 and J is TRBJ1-2, with 7 bases matching TRBD1. V shed 4 bases and J 5 bases; nucleotides not matched to a gene: 1. The CDR3 consists of 11 residues. CDR1 DFQATT and CDR2 SNEGSKA come from the germline V gene (reference sequence). CDR3 coding DNA: TGCAGTGCTACAGGGGGATATGGCTACACCTTC. Translated: CSATGGYGYTF.

This rearrangement joins TRBV5-1 to TRBJ2-5; 8 bases are shared with TRBD1. Per germline, CDR1 SGHRS and CDR2 YFSETQ. The junction had 6 bases not matched to a gene; V was cut back by 0 bases and J by 5 bases. The CDR3 spans 15 residues. For the CDR3, the DNA is TGCGCCAGCAGCTTGGAGGACAGGGTAGAGGAGACCCAGTACTTC. It codes for CASSLEDRVEETQYF.

The chain employs TRBV7-2 and TRBJ1-2; 7 positions agree with TRBD1. There are 14 residues in the CDR3. V lost 5 bases to trimming and J lost 5 bases; unmatched junction nucleotides: 8. Germline V gives CDR1 SGHTA, CDR2 FQGNSA. In DNA form, the CDR3 reads TGTGCCAGCAGCCCTTATAAGGGGGCGTATGGCTACACCTTC. Amino acids: CASSPYKGAYGYTF.

This clone was detected only once. The chain recombines TRBV27 with TRBJ2-1; 14 nucleotides match TRBD2. Trimming cost V 0 bases and J 6 bases; bases outside gene matches: 13. The CDR3 runs to 20 residues. The germline gives CDR1 MNHEY, CDR2 SMNVEV (reference sequence). CDR3 sequence: CASSLSPSLGTSGSLNEQFF. For the CDR3, the DNA is TGTGCCAGCAGTTTATCGCCTAGCCTCGGGACTAGCGGGAGCCTCAATGAGCAGTTCTTC.

The CDR3 DNA reads as TGTGCCAGCTCGCGGGTGGGAGAGGAGCAGTTCTTC. Its protein is CASSRVGEEQFF. The chain recombines TRBV11-2 with TRBJ2-1; possible D gene TRBD2, 5 bases. The CDR3 is made up of 12 amino acids. V shed 8 bases and J shed 10 bases, with 15 bases lying between them. CDR1 SGHAT and CDR2 FQNNGV come from the germline V gene.

The table lists this clone with a count of one. This chain joins TRBV11-2 and TRBJ2-2; D uncertain. The CDR3 is 17 amino acids. The V end was cut by 3 bases, the J end by 0 bases, with 14 bases between. Germline lookup yields CDR1 SGHAT and CDR2 FQNNGV. CDR3 region: CASSFSGFRANTGELFF. The CDR3 nucleotides are TGTGCCAGCAGCTTTTCCGGGTTCCGAGCGAACACCGGGGAGCTGTTTTTT.

This clone was seen a single time. The CDR3 here is CASSFISGKETQYF. Written as DNA, the CDR3 is TGTGCCAGCAGTTTCATTAGCGGAAAAGAGACCCAGTACTTC. The gene calls are TRBV27 and TRBJ2-5; possible D gene TRBD2, 6 bases. The CDR3 contains 14 residues. V lost 3 bases and J lost 3, with 11 bases in between. The germline V gene has CDR1 MNHEY and CDR2 SMNVEV (reference sequence).

This chain links TRBV7-2 with TRBJ1-1, with D maybe TRBD1 (6 bases). Trimming stripped 2 bases from V and 1 base from J, with 8 bases between. The CDR3 length is 14 residues. Germline assignment: CDR1 SGHTA and CDR2 FQGNSA. The CDR3 DNA is TGTGCCAGCAGCTTACAGGGGCCGAACACTGAAGCTTTCTTT. Protein: CASSLQGPNTEAFF.